This TCR beta chain was retrieved from a study of cytomegalovirus exposure and HLA in healthy donors. Findings and caveats of the study: With high specificity and sensitivity, the classifier reportedly diagnosed cytomegalovirus status. The sole available immune exposure information was CMV serostatus.

This cohort consisted of healthy bone marrow donors. Likely unrecorded immune exposures existed in these nominally healthy donors. This clone has more than one count but fewer than ten. Its antigen is currently unknown. The CDR3 runs to 17 residues. Germline-derived CDR1 and CDR2 are SGHVS and FNYEAQ. V lost 0 bases, J lost 6 bases, and 12 bases stayed unmatched. The study ran its PCR with 60 Vbeta and 13 Jbeta primers. Profiling relied on immunoSEQ multiplex PCR, and the TCRdb table lists in-frame clones only, not all of them. The sample comprises roughly 200,000 clones, roughly 75% of which are singletons, and 4.5% to 6% rests with the top ten.

V usage is TRBV7-6 and J usage is TRBJ2-7; 9 bases are shared with TRBD1. This TCR derives from a middle-aged man in good health and CMV-seronegative. What was sequenced was PBMCs. The CDR3 spells CASSLAGSAGQGFEQYF. CDR3 sequence (DNA): TGTGCCAGCAGCTTAGCGGGGTCAGCGGGACAGGGTTTCGAGCAGTACTTC. Filled out from reference TRBV7-6 and TRBJ2-7, the complete variable domain reads GAGVSQSPRYKVTKRGQDVALRCDPISGHVSLYWYRQALGQGPEFLTYFNYEAQQDKSGLPNDRFSAERPEGSISTLTIQRTEQRDSAMYRCASSLAGSAGQGFEQYFGPGTRLTVT.